Detailed here is one T cell receptor beta chain. The target of this receptor is not known. Per-nucleotide qualities are absent, and no much larger clonotype sits a single base away. For commercial TCRB immunosequencing, approximately 460 nanograms of biopsy DNA were submitted for each sample. A two-step, amplification bias-controlled multiplex PCR was used by Adaptive Biotechnology to amplify CDR3 regions from genomic DNA. Primers for every V and J gene segment were used in the first PCR, and barcodes and Illumina adapters were added in the second PCR. CDR3 libraries were sequenced using an Illumina instrument. The authors' pipeline ran thus. The analysis drew on both the pipelines supplied by the vendor and custom analysis of the raw data in R/Bioconductor running R version 3.3.0. Clonality, which ranges from 0 to 1, was calculated as the inverse of the normalised Shannon entropy across all productive clones. High-frequency clones were defined as the share of the repertoire taken up by the top 100 clones, keeping only clones that passed a 95% confidence test. Overlap between samples was measured with the Morisita-Horn index, while repertoire diversity was measured with the Simpson index. This immuneACCESS table, as held by TCRdb, lists in-frame sequences with V and J called but not all clones. Of the missing ones, under half trace to an unresolved V gene in checked studies; the others have no known cause. For V, J and clone size, that table is used; D and trimming come from the DNA. The sample table holds some 10,000 clones, of which 76% were seen once. About 25% of the sample rests with the top ten.

This record belongs to a study of T cell repertoires in ileal Crohn's disease (dated by TCRdb to about 2019). In terms of the full investigation: Median disease duration was roughly eight years, and under 40% of patients were identified as active smokers at the time of surgery. All patients had surgery for a complication: stricturing disease in 61% and penetrating disease in roughly 39%. Postoperative therapy was given to about half of the patients, with thiopurines administered to about ten patients and anti-TNF agents administered to more than 15 patients. TCR repertoire analysis was performed in roughly 50 Crohn's disease patients drawn from a prospective multicentre cohort. The study ran alongside a multicentre cohort designed to identify predictors of early endoscopic recurrence after ileocolonic resection. Endoscopic postoperative recurrence was defined as a Rutgeerts score above i0. A total of around 170 mucosal samples from about 57 patients were sequenced, collected from several sites on the surgical specimen as well as at postoperative endoscopy. Findings and caveats that apply to the study as a whole: Only a subgroup of patients, of unstated size, had mucosal CD4 and CD8 T cells sorted and sequenced. Sorted CD8 T cells carried more high-frequency clones than CD4 T cells, suggesting mucosal expansions were mainly CD8. Endoscopic recurrence was found to be associated with higher high-frequency clone percentages at surgery, and recurrence was observed in all patients with clonality above 26.8% (18/57). A significantly higher proportion of clonal expansions was observed in active smokers at surgery than in non-smokers (roughly 27% vs 19%, p=0.02).

Adults with ileal or ileocolonic Crohn's disease and an indication for ileocolonic resection were eligible for inclusion. Whole ileal mucosal biopsies were kept frozen at -80 degrees C prior to DNA extraction. Genomic DNA was isolated from frozen whole biopsies using a TRizol-based method, and the DNA was quantified with a NanoDrop 2000 spectrophotometer. The CDR3, cysteine through phenylalanine, is 16 amino acids long. The read is trimmed to its CDR3 DNA, 48 bases read in frame from base 1. V is clipped by 4 bases and J by 2 bases, and the sequence between their germline boundaries is 15 bases long. The germline V gene provides CDR1 SGHRS and CDR2 YFSETQ.

The receptor was isolated from an adult with Crohn's disease. Sequenced input: ileal tissue. The rearrangement combines TRBV5-1 with TRBJ1-4; TRBD1 could be the D gene, as 6 bases match. The DNA sequence follows: TGCGCCAGCAGCCCATATACAGGGATGACTAATGAAAAACTGTTTTTT. Its coded protein is CASSPYTGMTNEKLFF.